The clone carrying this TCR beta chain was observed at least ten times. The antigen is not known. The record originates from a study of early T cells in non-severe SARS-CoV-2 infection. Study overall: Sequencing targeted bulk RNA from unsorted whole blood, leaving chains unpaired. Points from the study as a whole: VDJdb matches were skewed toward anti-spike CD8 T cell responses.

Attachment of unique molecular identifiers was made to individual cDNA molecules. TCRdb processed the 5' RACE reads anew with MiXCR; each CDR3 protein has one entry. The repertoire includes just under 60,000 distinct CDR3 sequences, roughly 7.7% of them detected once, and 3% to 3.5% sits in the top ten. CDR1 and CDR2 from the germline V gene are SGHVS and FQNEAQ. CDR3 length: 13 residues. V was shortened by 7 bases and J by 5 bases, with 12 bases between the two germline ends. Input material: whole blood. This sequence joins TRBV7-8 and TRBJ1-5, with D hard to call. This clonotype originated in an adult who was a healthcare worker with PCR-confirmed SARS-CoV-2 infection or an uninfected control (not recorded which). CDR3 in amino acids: CASMPGLDQPQHF. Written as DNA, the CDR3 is TGTGCCAGCATGCCGGGCCTGGATCAGCCCCAGCATTTT.